These 2 T cell receptor beta chains originate from one sample sequenced in a study of T cell repertoires in cytomegalovirus infection. TCRdb fed the reads into MiXCR, producing one record per CDR3 protein. The profile covers approximately 770,000 distinct CDR3 sequences, with roughly 28% appearing a single time and under 15% taken by the ten largest. Their target antigens are unknown. Sequencing used cultured CD8+ T cells from PBMCs, obtained from culture after CMV antigen stimulation. These receptors originate from a human donor in good health (CMV status not recorded). Some clones in this sample may be carry-over from other donors' samples.

This clonotype was recorded many times. DNA of the CDR3: TGTGCCAGCAGTCCGGGACAGGGGGGCAATCAGCCCCAGCATTTT. This gives the protein CASSPGQGGNQPQHF. J is TRBJ1-5 and V is TRBV6-5; 11 nucleotides line up with TRBD1. The germline gives CDR1 MNHEY, CDR2 SVGAGI. Trimming at V came to 5 bases and at J to 2 bases, leaving 2 bases not matched to a gene. The CDR3 extends over 15 amino acids.

This clonotype was seen ten or more times. The chain carries TRBV7-6 and TRBJ2-1; 7 bases line up with TRBD2. This CDR3 is 16 amino acids long. V dropped 6 bases and J dropped 0; count of bases not matched to a gene: 8. CDR1 and CDR2 (germline): SGHVS, FNYEAQ. The CDR3 protein is CASSPTAGSSYNEQFF. The CDR3 region has the DNA TGTGCCAGCAGTCCAACAGCGGGGAGCTCCTACAATGAGCAGTTCTTC.